The clone carrying this T cell receptor (beta chain) was seen only once. Clones were sequenced by immunoSEQ multiplex PCR, and TCRdb holds only the in-frame ones, with some missing. This table has around 50,000 clones, 90% to 95% appearing once. CDR1 LNHNV and CDR2 YYDKDF come from the germline V gene (reference sequence). J lost 6 bases, V lost 0 bases, and 7 bases had no gene match. The length of the CDR3 is 16 residues. Source material: PBMCs. This receptor was obtained from a man aged 40-55 years with rheumatoid arthritis. This sequence joins TRBV15 and TRBJ2-1; TRBD1 matches at 8 bases. CDR3 nucleotides: TGTGCCACCAGCAGAGACAGGGGGCCCCCCTCCAATGAGCAGTTCTTC. Encoded protein: CATSRDRGPPSNEQFF.